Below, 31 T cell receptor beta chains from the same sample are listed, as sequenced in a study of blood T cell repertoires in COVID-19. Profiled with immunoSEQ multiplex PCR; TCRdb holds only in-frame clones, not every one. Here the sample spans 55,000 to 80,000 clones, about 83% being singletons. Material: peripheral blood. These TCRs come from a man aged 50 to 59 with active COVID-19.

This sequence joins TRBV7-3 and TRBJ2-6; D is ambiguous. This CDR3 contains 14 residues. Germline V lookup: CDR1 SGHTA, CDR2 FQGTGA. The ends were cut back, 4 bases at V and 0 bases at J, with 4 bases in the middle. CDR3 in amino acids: CASSSNSGANVLTF. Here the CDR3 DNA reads TGTGCCAGCAGCTCTAACTCTGGGGCCAACGTCCTGACTTTC.

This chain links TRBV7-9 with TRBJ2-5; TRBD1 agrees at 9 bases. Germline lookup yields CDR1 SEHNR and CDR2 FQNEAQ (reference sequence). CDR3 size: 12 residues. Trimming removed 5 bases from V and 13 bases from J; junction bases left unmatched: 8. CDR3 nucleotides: TGTGCCAGCAGCGTTACCCGGGACAGGGTGTACTTC. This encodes CASSVTRDRVYF.

The CDR3 DNA reads as TGTGCCATCAAGGGAGGGGATTCTTCACCCCTCCACTTT. Translated: CAIKGGDSSPLHF. This chain joins TRBV10-3 and TRBJ1-6; tentative D call: TRBD1 (5 bases). The CDR3 is made up of 13 amino acids. The V and J ends lost 7 bases and 9 bases respectively, with 13 bases between them. Germline values: CDR1 ENHRY, CDR2 SYGVKD.

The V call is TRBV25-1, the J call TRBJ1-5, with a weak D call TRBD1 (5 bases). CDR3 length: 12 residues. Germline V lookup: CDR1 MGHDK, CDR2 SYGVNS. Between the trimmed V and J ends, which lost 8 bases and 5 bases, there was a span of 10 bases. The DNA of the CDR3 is TGTGCCAGCCAGCGGGGACATCAGCCCCAGCATTTT. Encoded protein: CASQRGHQPQHF.

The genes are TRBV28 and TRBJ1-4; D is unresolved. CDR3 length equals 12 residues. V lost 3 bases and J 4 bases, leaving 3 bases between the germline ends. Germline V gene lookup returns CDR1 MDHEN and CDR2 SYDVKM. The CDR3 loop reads CASSFYNEKLFF. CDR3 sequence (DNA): TGTGCCAGCAGTTTCTATAATGAAAAACTGTTTTTT. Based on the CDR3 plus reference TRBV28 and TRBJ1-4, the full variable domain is DVKVTQSSRYLVKRTGEKVFLECVQDMDHENMFWYRQDPGLGLRLIYFSYDVKMKEKGDIPEGYSVSREKKERFSLILESASTNQTSMYLCASSFYNEKLFFGSGTQLSVL.

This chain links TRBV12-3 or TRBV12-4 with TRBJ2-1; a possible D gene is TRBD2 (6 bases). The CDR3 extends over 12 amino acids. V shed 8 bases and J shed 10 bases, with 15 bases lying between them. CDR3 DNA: TGTGCCAGCCGGACGGGGGACGGGGAGCAGTTCTTC. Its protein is CASRTGDGEQFF.

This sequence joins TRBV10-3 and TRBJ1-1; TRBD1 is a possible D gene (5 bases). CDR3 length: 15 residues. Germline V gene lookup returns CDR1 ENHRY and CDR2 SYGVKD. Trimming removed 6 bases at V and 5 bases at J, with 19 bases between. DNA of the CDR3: TGTGCCATCAGGGGGGGGTTCCAGGCGAAAACTGAAGCTTTCTTT. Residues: CAIRGGFQAKTEAFF.

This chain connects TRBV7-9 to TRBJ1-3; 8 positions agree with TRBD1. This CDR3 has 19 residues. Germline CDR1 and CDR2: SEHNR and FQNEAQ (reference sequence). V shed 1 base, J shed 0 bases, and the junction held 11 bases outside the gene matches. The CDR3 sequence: CASSLEVARTGLSGNTIYF. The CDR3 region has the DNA TGTGCCAGCAGCTTAGAAGTTGCTCGGACAGGGCTCTCTGGAAACACCATATATTTT.

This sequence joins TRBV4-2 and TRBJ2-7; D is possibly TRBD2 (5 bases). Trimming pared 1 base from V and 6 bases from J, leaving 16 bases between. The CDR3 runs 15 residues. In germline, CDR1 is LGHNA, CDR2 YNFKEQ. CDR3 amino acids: CASSQGMTVRGEQYF. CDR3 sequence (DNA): TGTGCCAGCAGCCAAGGGATGACGGTCCGGGGCGAGCAGTACTTC.

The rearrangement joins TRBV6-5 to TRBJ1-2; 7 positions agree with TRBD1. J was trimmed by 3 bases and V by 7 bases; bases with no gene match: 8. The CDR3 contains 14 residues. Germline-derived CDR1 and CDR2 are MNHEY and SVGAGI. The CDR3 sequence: CASISTGTDYGYTF. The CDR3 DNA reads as TGTGCCAGCATTTCCACCGGGACAGACTATGGCTACACCTTC.

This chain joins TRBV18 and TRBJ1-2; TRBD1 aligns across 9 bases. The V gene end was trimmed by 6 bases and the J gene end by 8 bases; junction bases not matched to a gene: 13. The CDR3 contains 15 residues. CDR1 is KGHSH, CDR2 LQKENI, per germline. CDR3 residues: CASSPDRGRANGYTF. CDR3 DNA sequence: TGTGCCAGCTCCCCTGACAGGGGGAGGGCTAACGGCTACACCTTC.

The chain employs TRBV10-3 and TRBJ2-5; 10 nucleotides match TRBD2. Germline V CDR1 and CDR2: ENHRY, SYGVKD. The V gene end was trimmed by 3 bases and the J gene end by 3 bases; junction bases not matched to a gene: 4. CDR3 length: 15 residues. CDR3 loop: CAISEPSGGKETQYF. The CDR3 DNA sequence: TGTGCCATCAGTGAACCTAGCGGGGGAAAAGAGACCCAGTACTTC.

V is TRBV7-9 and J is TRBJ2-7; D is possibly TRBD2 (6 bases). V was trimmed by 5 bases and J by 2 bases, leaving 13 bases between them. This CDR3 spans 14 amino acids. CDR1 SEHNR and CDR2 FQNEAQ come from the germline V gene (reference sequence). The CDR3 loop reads CASSMEGPPYEQYF. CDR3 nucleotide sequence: TGTGCCAGCAGCATGGAGGGCCCGCCCTACGAGCAGTACTTC. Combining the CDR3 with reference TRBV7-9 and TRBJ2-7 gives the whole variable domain DTGVSQNPRHKITKRGQNVTFRCDPISEHNRLYWYRQTLGQGPEFLTYFQNEAQLEKSRLLSDRFSAERPKGSFSTLEIQRTEQGDSAMYLCASSMEGPPYEQYFGPGTRLTVT.

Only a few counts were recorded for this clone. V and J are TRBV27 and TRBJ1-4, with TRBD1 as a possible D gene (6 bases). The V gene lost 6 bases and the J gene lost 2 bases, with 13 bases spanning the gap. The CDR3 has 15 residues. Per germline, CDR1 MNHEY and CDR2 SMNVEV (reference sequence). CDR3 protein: CASSTRDMTNEKLFF. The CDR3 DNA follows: TGTGCCAGCAGCACCCGGGACATGACTAATGAAAAACTGTTTTTT.

This chain's CDR3 is CATSRDISGSHEQYF. DNA of the CDR3: TGTGCCACCAGCAGAGATATCTCGGGGTCCCACGAGCAGTACTTC. The chain has TRBV15 and TRBJ2-7; D is possibly TRBD2 (5 bases). Deletions cut 0 bases from V and 5 bases from J, with 14 bases between. Germline CDR1 reads LNHNV; CDR2 reads YYDKDF (reference sequence). This CDR3 comprises 15 residues.

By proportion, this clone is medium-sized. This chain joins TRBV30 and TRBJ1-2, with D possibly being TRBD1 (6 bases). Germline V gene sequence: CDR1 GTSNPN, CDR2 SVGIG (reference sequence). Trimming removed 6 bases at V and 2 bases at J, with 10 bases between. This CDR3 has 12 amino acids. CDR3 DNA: TGTGCCTGCCAAACAGGGAACTATGGCTACACCTTC. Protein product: CACQTGNYGYTF.

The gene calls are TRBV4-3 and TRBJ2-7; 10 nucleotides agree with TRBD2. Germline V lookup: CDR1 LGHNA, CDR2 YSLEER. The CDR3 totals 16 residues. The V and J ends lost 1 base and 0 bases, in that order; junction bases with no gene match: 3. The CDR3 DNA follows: TGCGCCAGCAGCCAAGTGGCTAGCGGGAGCTCCTACGAGCAGTACTTC. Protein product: CASSQVASGSSYEQYF.

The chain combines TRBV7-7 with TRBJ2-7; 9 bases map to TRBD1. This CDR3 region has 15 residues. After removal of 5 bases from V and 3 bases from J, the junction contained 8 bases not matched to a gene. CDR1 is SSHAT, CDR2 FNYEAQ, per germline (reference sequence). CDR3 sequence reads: CASSRGQGTIYEQYF. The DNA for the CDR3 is TGTGCCAGCAGCAGAGGACAGGGGACTATCTACGAGCAGTACTTC.

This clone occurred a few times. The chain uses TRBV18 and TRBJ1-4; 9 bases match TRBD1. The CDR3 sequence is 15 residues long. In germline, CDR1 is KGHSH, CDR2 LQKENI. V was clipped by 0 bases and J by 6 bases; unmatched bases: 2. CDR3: CASSPPTGGDEKLFF. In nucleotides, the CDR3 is TGTGCCAGCTCACCACCCACAGGGGGCGATGAAAAACTGTTTTTT.

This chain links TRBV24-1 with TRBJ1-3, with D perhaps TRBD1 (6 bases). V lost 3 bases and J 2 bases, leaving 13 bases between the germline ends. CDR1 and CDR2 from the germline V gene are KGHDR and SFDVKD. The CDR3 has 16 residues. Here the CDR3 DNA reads TGTGCCACCAGTGATCCCCGTAAGGGGGCTGGAAACACCATATATTTT. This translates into CATSDPRKGAGNTIYF.

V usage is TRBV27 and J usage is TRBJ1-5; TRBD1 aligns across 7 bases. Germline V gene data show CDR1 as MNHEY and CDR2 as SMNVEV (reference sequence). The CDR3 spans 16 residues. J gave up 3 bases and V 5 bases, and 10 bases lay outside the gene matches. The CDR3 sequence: CASSPSDRALNQPQHF. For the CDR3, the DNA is TGTGCCAGCAGTCCGAGCGACAGGGCCCTCAATCAGCCCCAGCATTTT.

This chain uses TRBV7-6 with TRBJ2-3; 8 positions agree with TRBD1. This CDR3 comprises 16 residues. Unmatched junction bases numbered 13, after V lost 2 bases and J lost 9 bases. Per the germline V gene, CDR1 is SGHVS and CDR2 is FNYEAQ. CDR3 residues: CASSLTTDRAEGTQYF. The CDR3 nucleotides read TGTGCCAGCAGCTTAACCACGGACAGGGCGGAAGGGACGCAGTATTTT.

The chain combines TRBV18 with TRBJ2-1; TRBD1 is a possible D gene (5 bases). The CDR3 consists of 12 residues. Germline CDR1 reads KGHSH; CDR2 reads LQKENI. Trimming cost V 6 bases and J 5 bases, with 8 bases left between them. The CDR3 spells CASSTENNEQFF. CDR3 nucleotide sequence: TGTGCCAGCTCGACAGAAAACAATGAGCAGTTCTTC.

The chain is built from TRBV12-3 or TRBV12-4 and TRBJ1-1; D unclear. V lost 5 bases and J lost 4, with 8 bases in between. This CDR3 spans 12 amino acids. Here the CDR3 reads CASSPRGTEAFF. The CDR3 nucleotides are TGTGCCAGCAGTCCCCGGGGCACTGAAGCTTTCTTT.

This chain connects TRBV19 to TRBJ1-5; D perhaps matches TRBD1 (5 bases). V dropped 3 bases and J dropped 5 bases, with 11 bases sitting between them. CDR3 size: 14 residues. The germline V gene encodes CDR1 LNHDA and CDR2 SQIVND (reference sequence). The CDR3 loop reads CASSIVPGHQPQHF. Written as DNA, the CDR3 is TGTGCCAGTAGTATTGTCCCAGGGCATCAGCCCCAGCATTTT.

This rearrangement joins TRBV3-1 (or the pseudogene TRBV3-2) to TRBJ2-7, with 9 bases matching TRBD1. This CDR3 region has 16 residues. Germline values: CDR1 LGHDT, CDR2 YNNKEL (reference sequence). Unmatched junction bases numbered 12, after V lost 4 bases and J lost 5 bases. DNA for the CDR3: TGTGCCAGCAGCCTTTTCCCCGGGACAGGGTCCAACGAGCAGTACTTC. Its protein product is CASSLFPGTGSNEQYF.

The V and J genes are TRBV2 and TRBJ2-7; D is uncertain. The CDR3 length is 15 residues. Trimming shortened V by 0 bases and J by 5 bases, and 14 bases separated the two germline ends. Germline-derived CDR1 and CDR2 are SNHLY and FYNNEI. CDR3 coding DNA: TGTGCCAGCAGTGAAGCTCCGCTGGTGGCAGACGAGCAGTACTTC. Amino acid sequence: CASSEAPLVADEQYF.

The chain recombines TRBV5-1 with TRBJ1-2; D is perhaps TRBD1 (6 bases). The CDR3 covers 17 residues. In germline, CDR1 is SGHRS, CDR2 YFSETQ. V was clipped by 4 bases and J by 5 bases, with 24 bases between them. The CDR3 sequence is CASSSRGGANSGYGYTF. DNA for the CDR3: TGCGCCAGCAGCAGCCGGGGGGGCGCCAACTCGGGGTATGGCTACACCTTC.

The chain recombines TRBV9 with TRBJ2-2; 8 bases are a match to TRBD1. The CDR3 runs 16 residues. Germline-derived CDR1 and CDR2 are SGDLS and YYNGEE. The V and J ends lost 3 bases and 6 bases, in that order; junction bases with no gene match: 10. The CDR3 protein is CASSENPGQEAGELFF. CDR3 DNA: TGTGCCAGCAGCGAGAATCCGGGACAGGAGGCCGGGGAGCTGTTTTTT.

The DNA for the CDR3 is TGTGCCAGCAGCCCACAGGGGGGACGTACTGAAGCTTTCTTT. It yields the protein CASSPQGGRTEAFF. The V gene is TRBV7-2, the J gene TRBJ1-1; 8 bases fit TRBD1. V was pared by 5 bases and J by 5 bases, with 7 bases of the junction left unmatched. The CDR3 contains 14 residues. The germline V gene encodes CDR1 SGHTA and CDR2 FQGNSA.

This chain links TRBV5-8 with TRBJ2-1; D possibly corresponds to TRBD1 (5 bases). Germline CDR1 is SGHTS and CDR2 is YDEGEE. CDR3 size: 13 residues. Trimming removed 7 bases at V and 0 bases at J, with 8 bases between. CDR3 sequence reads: CASLRDSYNEQFF. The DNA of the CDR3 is TGTGCCAGCCTCAGGGACTCCTACAATGAGCAGTTCTTC. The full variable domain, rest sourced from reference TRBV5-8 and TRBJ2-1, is EAGVTQSPTHLIKTRGQQATLRCSPISGHTSVYWYQQALGLGLQFLLWYDEGEERNRGNFPPRFSGRQFPNYSSELNVNALELEDSALYLCASLRDSYNEQFFGPGTRLTVL.